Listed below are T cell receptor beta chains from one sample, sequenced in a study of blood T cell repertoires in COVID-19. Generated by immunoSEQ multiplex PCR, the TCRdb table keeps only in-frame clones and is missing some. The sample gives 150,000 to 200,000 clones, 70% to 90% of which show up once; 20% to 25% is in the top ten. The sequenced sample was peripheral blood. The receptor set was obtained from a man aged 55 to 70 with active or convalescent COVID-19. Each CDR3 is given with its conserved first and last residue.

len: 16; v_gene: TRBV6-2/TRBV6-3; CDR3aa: CASSSRARGGNQPQHF
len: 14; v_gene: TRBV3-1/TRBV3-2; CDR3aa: CASSQGQGPYGYTF
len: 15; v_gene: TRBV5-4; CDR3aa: CASWAGGNLRYGYTF
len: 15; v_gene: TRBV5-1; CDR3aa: CASTLGTVSSDTQYF
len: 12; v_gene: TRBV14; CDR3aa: CASTSGTPEQYF
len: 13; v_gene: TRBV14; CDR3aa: CASSQQGNSPLHF
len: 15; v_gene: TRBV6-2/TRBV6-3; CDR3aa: CASSYISGSRQPQHF
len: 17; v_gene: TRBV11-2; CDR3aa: CASSPIQGGLGTDTQYF
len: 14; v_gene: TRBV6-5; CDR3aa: CASSPPGGVETQYF
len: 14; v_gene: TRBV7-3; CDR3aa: CASSKDRYTDTQYF
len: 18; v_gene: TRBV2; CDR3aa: CASSEPSGGRPNTGELFF
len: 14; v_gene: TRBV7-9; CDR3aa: CASSSSGRSYEQYF
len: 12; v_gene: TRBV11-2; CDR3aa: CASSLSAGTQYF
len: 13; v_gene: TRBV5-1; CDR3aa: CASSLGGGNTIYF
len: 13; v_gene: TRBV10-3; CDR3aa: CAISGDTNYEQYF
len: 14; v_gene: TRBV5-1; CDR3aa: CASALGPSNYGYTF
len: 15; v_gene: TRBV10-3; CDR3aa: CAIERDSFSGNTIYF
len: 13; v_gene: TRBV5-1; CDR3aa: CASSWGMEDTQYF
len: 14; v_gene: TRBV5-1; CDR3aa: CASCRLAPTDTQYF
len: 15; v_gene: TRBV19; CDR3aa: CASSVGTGGLNEQFF
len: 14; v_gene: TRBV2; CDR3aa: CASSAQGDYNEQFF
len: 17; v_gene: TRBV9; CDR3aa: CASSVEYIPHGNQPQHF
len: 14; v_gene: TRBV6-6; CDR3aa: CASSTGTSVDEQYF
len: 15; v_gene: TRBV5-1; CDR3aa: CASSLAPGGSYEQYF
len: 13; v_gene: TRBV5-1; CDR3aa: CASSSTGDEKLFF
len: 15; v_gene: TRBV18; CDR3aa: CASSPGLAYNQPQHF
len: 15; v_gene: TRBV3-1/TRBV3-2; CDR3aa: CASSQGRGQDSPLHF
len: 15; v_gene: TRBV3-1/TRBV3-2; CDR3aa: CASGLGGLQNYGYTF
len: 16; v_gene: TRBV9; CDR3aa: CASSPHDRIHSYEQYF
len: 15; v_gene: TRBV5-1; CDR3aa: CASSLNWAHNEKLFF
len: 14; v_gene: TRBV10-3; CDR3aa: CATRSGGQSYEQYF
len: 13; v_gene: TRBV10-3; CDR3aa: CAITRAGNYGYTF
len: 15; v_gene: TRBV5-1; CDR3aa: CASSPRTSGVSEQFF
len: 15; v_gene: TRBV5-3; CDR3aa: CARSLLAGKHVTQYF
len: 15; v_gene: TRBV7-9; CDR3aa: CASSSSVTEWEKLFF
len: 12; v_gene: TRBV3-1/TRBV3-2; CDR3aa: CASSLTRETQYF
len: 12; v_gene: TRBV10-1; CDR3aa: CASSRQGTEAFF
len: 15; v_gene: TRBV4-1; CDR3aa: CASREGDRGSNEQFF
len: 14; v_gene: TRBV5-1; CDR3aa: CASSLDLDSYGYTF
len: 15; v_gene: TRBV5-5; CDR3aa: CASSLEGQGYSPLHF
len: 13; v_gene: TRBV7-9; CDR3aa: CASIPSAGREAFF
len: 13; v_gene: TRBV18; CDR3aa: CASSLDETSEQYF
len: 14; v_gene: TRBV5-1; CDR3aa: CASSFSGGIDTQYF